This record concerns one T cell receptor (beta chain) sequence. The data were taken from a study of OX40 agonist ivuxolimab in advanced cancers. Germline loops: CDR1 LGHNA, CDR2 YSLEER. V gave up 0 bases and J gave up 5 bases, with 22 bases separating them. This CDR3 comprises 18 residues. The assay was immunoSEQ multiplex PCR, and TCRdb's table has in-frame clones only and misses some. The data show fewer than 100,000 clones, about nine tenths seen once. This clonotype was sampled from an adult with an advanced solid tumor such as melanoma, head and neck, liver or kidney cancer. This sample comprised CD4+ or CD8+ T cells sorted from blood, obtained in a trial of the OX40 agonist ivuxolimab. This chain uses TRBV4-3 with TRBJ1-1; D is perhaps TRBD1 (5 bases). DNA for the CDR3: TGCGCCAGCAGCCAAGATTCGACCTTCGGGGGGGATTGGACTGAAGCTTTCTTT. Protein sequence: CASSQDSTFGGDWTEAFF.